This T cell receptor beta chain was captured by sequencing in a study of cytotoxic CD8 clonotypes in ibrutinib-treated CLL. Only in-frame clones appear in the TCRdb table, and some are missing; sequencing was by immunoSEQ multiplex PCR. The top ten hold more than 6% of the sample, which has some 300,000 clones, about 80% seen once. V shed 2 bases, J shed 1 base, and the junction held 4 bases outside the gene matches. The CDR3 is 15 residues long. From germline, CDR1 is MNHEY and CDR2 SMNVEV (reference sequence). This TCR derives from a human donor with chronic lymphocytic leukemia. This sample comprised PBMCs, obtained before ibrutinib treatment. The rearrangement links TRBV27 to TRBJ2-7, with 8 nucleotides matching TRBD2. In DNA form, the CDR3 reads TGTGCCAGCAGTTTAAGAGCGGGAGTATCCTACGAGCAGTACTTC. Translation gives CASSLRAGVSYEQYF.